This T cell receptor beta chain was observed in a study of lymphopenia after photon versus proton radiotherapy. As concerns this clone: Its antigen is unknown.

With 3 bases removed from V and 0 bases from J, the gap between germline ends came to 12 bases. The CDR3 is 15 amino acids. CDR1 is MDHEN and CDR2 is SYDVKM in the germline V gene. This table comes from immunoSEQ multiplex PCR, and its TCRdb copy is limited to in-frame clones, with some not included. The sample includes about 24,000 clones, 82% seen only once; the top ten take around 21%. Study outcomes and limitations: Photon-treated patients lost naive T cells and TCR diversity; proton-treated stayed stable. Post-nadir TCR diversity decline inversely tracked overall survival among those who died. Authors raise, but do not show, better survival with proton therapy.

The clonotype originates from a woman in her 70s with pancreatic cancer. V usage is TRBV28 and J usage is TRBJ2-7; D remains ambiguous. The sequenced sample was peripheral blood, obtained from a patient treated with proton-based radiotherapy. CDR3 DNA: TGTGCCAGCAGTTTTATTCGATCGAGCTCCTACGAGCAGTACTTC. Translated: CASSFIRSSSYEQYF.